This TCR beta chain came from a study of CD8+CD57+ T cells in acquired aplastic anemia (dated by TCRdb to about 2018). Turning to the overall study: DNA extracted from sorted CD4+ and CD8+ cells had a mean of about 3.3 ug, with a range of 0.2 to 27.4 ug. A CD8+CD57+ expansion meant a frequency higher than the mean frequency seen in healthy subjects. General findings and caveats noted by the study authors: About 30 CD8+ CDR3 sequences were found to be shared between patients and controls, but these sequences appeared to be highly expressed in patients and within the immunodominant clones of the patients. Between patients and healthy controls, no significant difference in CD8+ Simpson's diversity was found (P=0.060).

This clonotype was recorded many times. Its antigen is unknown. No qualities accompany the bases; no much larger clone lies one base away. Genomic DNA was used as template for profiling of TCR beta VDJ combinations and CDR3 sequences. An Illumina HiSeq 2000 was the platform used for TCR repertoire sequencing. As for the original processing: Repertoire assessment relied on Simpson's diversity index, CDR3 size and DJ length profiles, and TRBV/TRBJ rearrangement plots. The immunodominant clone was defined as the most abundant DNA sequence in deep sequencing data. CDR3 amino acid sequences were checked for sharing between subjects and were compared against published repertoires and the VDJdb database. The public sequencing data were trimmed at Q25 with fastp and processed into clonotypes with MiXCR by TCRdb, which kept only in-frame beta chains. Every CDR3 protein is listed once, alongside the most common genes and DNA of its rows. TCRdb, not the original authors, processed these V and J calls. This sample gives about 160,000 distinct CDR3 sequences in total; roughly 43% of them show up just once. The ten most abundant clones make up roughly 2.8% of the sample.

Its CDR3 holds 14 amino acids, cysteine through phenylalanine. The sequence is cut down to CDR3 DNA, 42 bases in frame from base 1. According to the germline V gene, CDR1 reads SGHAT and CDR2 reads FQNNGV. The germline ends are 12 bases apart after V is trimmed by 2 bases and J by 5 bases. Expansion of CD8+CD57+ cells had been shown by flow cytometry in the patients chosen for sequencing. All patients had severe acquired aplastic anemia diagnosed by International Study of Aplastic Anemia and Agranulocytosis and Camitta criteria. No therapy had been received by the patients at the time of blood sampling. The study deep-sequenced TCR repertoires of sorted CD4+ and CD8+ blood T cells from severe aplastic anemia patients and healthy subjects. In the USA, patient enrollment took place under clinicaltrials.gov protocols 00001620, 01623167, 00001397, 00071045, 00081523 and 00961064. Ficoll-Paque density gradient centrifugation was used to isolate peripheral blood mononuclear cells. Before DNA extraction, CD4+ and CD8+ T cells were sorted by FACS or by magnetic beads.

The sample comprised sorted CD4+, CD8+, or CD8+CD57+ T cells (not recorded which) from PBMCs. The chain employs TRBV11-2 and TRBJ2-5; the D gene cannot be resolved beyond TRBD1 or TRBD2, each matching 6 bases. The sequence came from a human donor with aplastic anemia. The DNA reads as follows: TGTGCCAGCAGCTTAACGGGGGCGGCGGAGACCCAGTACTTC. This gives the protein CASSLTGAAETQYF.